This T cell receptor (beta chain) was identified in a study of blood T cell repertoires in COVID-19. Germline V gives CDR1 SEHNR, CDR2 FQNEAQ (reference sequence). V shed 5 bases and J shed 6 bases, with 8 bases lying between them. The CDR3 has 13 residues. Points on this clone: Other DNA sequences in the sample encode the same CDR3.

The authors' processing: Reference gene primer amplification gave estimated nucleated cell counts. Only in-frame clones appear in the TCRdb table, and some are missing; sequencing was by immunoSEQ multiplex PCR. D and trimming were read from the DNA, whereas the V and J calls and clone size are those reported in that table. Of about 36,000 clones listed, approximately 80% are singletons. The chain couples TRBV7-9 to TRBJ1-6; the D is unclear. The sequencing input was peripheral blood. This clonotype was sampled from a man aged 60 to 69 with active COVID-19. The CDR3 loop is CASSRDTNSPLHF. In DNA, the CDR3 is TGTGCCAGCAGCAGAGATACTAATTCACCCCTCCACTTT. The full variable domain, rest sourced from reference TRBV7-9 and TRBJ1-6, is DTGVSQNPRHKITKRGQNVTFRCDPISEHNRLYWYRQTLGQGPEFLTYFQNEAQLEKSRLLSDRFSAERPKGSFSTLEIQRTEQGDSAMYLCASSRDTNSPLHFGNGTRLTVT.